The rows below give T cell receptor beta chains drawn from one sample of a study of blood T cell repertoires in COVID-19. Assay: immunoSEQ multiplex PCR; the TCRdb copy retains only in-frame clones and omits some. Of roughly 29,000 clones listed, approximately 85% are singletons. Specimen: peripheral blood. The receptors were gathered from a woman of 80 years or more with COVID-19, enrolled during active disease. Both conserved end residues are trimmed from each CDR3. D genes are given only for firm matches.

TRBJ1-2 | TRBD1 | 11 | TRBV14 | ASSPRGRSGYT
TRBJ2-2 | . | 14 | TRBV7-8 | ASSLGVMANTGELF
TRBJ2-5 | . | 12 | TRBV15 | ATSQTRGQETQY
TRBJ2-3 | . | 14 | TRBV21-1 | ASKGVAGDSTDTQY
TRBJ2-5 | TRBD1 | 14 | TRBV5-1 | ASSLEGGQGEETQY
TRBJ1-6 | TRBD1 | 17 | TRBV27 | ASSLKGQGRPSYNSPLH
TRBJ2-2 | . | 12 | TRBV30 | AWRGRASTGELF
TRBJ1-1 | TRBD1 | 12 | TRBV6-5 | ASSKPGQGYEAF
TRBJ1-1 | . | 13 | TRBV4-1 | ASSLTGAMNTEAF
TRBJ1-1 | . | 14 | TRBV4-1 | ASSQDRWGLNTEAF
TRBJ1-5 | . | 12 | TRBV30 | AWSVRGGNQPQH
TRBJ1-4 | . | 11 | TRBV30 | AWGWNSNEKLF
TRBJ2-5 | . | 11 | TRBV5-6 | ASSLGVHETQY
TRBJ2-3 | . | 14 | TRBV29-1 | SESGQTGDGTDTQY
TRBJ2-1 | . | 12 | TRBV5-1 | ASSLLGDNNEQF
TRBJ2-2 | . | 12 | TRBV19 | ASSVRGVTGELF
TRBJ2-1 | TRBD2 | 14 | TRBV6-1 | ASSVILGGGKNEQF
TRBJ1-1 | . | 11 | TRBV5-6 | ASSFRQNTEAF
TRBJ2-3 | TRBD1 | 13 | TRBV6-5 | ASRRGQGGADTQY
TRBJ2-1 | TRBD2 | 12 | TRBV3-1/TRBV3-2 | ASSRRGAGNEQF
TRBJ2-3 | TRBD2 | 15 | TRBV7-6 | ASSTVKRGMGTDTQY
TRBJ2-4 | TRBD2 | 16 | TRBV11-2 | ASSPGLAGRGAKNIQY
TRBJ1-1 | . | 12 | TRBV5-1 | ASSTAPGTPEAF
TRBJ2-7 | TRBD2 | 13 | TRBV6-2/TRBV6-3 | ASSYRGGRPYEQY
TRBJ1-6 | . | 11 | TRBV27 | ASGDFWNSPLH
TRBJ1-1 | . | 12 | TRBV9 | ASSVDPLNTEAF